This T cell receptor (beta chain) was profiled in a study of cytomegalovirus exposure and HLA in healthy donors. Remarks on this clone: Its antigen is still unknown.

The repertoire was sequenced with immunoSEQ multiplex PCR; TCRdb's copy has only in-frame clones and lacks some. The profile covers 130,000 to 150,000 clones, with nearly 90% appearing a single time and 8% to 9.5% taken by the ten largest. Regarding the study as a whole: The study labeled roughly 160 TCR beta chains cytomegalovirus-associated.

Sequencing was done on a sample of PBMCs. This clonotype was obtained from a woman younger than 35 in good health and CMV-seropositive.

The CDR3 region is CASSLSPTGNSGNTIYF. The DNA for the CDR3 is TGTGCCAGCAGTTTATCCCCCACAGGGAATTCTGGAAACACCATATATTTT. V gene TRBV27 combines with J gene TRBJ1-3; possibly TRBD1 for D (6 bases). The CDR3 totals 17 residues. Trimming took 0 bases from V and 1 from J, leaving 13 bases between them. Germline values: CDR1 MNHEY, CDR2 SMNVEV (reference sequence).